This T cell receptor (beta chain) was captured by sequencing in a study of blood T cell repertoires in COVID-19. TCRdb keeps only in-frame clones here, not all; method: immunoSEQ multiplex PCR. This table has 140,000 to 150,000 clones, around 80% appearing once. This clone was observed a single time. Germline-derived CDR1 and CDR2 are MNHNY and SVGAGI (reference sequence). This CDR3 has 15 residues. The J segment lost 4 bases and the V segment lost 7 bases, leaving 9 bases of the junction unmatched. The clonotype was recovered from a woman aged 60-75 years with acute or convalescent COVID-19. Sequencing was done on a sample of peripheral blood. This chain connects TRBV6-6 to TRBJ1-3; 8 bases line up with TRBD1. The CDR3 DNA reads TGTGCCAGCATCAAAGACAGGGGTGCAGGAAACACCATATATTTT. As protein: CASIKDRGAGNTIYF.